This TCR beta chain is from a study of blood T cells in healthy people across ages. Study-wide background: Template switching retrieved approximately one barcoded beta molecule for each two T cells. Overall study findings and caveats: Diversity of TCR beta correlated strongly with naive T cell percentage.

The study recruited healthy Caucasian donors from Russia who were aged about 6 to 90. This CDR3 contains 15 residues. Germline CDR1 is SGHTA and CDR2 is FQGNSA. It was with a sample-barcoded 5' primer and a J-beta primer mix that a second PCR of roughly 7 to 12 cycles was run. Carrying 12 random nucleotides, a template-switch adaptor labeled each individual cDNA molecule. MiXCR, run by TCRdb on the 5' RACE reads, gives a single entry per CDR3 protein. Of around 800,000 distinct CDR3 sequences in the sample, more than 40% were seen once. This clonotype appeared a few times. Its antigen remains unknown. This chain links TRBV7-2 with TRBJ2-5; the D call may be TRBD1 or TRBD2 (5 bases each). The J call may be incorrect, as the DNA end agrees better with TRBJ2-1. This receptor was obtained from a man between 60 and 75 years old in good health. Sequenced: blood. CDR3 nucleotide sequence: TGTGCCAGCAGCAGAGGGGAGTTGGTCCAAGAGACCCAGTTCTTC. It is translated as CASSRGELVQETQFF.